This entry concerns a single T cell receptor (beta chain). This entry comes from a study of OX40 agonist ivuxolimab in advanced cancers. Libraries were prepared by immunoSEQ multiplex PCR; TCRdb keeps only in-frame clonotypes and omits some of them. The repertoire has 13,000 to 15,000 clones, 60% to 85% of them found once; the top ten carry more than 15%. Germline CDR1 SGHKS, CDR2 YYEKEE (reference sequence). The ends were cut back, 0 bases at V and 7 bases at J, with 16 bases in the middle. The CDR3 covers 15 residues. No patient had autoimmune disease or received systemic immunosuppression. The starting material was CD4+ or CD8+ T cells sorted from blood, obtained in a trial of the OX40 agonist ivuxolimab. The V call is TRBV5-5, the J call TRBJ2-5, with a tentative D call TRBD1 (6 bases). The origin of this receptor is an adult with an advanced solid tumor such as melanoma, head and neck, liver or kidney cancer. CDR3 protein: CASSLEVRGIGTQYF. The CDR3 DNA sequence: TGTGCCAGCAGCTTGGAGGTCAGGGGTATAGGGACCCAGTACTTC.